The present T cell receptor beta chain was sequenced within a study of blood T cell repertoires in COVID-19. Study summary: Sources were T cells, B-cell-depleted T cells, or PBMCs; the material itself was cDNA or gDNA.

Here immunoSEQ multiplex PCR was the method, and the copy in TCRdb shows in-frame clones only, minus some. The sample has more than 110,000 clones, 80% to 85% seen once. The CDR3 has 13 amino acids. V dropped 2 bases and J dropped 8; count of bases not matched to a gene: 8. The germline V gene encodes CDR1 GTSNPN and CDR2 SVGIG (reference sequence). The chain is built from TRBV30 and TRBJ1-2; 7 nucleotides match TRBD1. The sequence was collected from a woman aged 55-69 years with acute or convalescent COVID-19. Input material: peripheral blood. CDR3 in amino acids: CAWSPTGVGGYTF. DNA of the CDR3: TGTGCCTGGAGTCCCACAGGGGTCGGGGGCTACACCTTC.